One and the same sample provided the 28 T cell receptor beta chains below, sequenced in a study. Using its own MiXCR run on the RT-PCR reads, TCRdb lists one record per CDR3 protein. The sample has more than 550,000 distinct CDR3 sequences, 12% to 15% seen once. The specimen was memory CD4+ T cells from blood. The receptors shown here come from a female donor in good health, serving as a healthy control.

The chain combines TRBV6-5 with TRBJ1-1; D is perhaps TRBD1 (5 bases). The CDR3 sequence is 14 residues long. Germline V CDR1 and CDR2: MNHEY, SVGAGI. Deletions cut 2 bases from V and 7 bases from J, with 14 bases between. The CDR3 nucleotides read TGTGCCAGCAGTTACCTCGGGACCGAGATTGAAGCTTTCTTT. Its translation: CASSYLGTEIEAFF.

The chain joins TRBV6-6 to TRBJ1-5; tentatively, D is TRBD1 (5 bases). The CDR3 totals 15 residues. The V end was cut by 7 bases, the J end by 5 bases, with 18 bases between. In germline, CDR1 is MNHNY, CDR2 SVGAGI (reference sequence). CDR3 in DNA: TGTGCCAGCATATTAAGTACCGCGGGGGATCAGCCCCAGCATTTT. Its translation is CASILSTAGDQPQHF.

The table lists this clonotype with a few counts. The CDR3 is CSAREGSANSPLHF. The CDR3 DNA reads as TGCAGTGCTAGAGAGGGTTCGGCTAATTCACCCCTCCACTTT. This sequence joins TRBV20-1 and TRBJ1-6; D unresolved. The CDR3 loop spans 14 amino acids. V lost 0 bases and J lost 6, with 9 bases in between. CDR1 is DFQATT and CDR2 is SNEGSKA in the germline V gene (reference sequence).

This clonotype was found many times. This chain joins TRBV12-3 or TRBV12-4 and TRBJ1-5; D may be TRBD1 (6 bases). Trimming took off 6 bases at V and 3 bases at J, with 9 bases between the two ends. CDR3 length equals 13 residues. Here the CDR3 reads CASSRQVNQPQHF. The DNA of the CDR3 is TGTGCCAGCAGCCGACAGGTCAATCAGCCCCAGCATTTT.

In this sample, this clonotype turned up once. V gene TRBV28 combines with J gene TRBJ2-3, with TRBD1 matching over 7 bases. J lost 2 bases, V lost 10 bases, and 6 bases had no gene match. The CDR3 is 13 residues long. Germline assignment: CDR1 MDHEN and CDR2 SYDVKM. This CDR3 is CATDRVITDTQYF. The CDR3 bases are TGTGCCACCGACAGGGTTATCACAGATACGCAGTATTTT.

The chain employs TRBV5-5 and TRBJ1-6; TRBD1 matches 8 bases. Per the germline V gene, CDR1 is SGHKS and CDR2 is YYEKEE (reference sequence). This CDR3 spans 15 amino acids. Trimming took 4 bases from V and 10 from J; bases not matched to a gene: 10. In DNA form, the CDR3 reads TGTGCCAGCAGCGGTCCGGACAGGGTGGAATCACCCCTCCACTTT. It encodes CASSGPDRVESPLHF.

V and J are TRBV20-1 and TRBJ2-1, with D possibly TRBD1 on 5 matching bases. V dropped 0 bases and J dropped 0 bases, with 15 bases sitting between them. The CDR3 is 17 residues long. From germline, CDR1 is DFQATT and CDR2 SNEGSKA (reference sequence). The CDR3 loop is CSARDEAGYSSYNEQFF. The CDR3 nucleotides read TGCAGTGCTAGAGATGAGGCAGGGTATAGCTCCTACAATGAGCAGTTCTTC.

The chain has TRBV10-3 and TRBJ2-1; D is unclear. The germline V and J ends were trimmed by 10 bases and 7 bases, with 8 bases remaining between them. The CDR3 totals 10 residues. Germline assignment: CDR1 ENHRY and CDR2 SYGVKD. CDR3 region: CATRENEQFF. DNA for the CDR3: TGTGCCACTAGGGAAAATGAGCAGTTCTTC.

J is TRBJ2-2 and V is TRBV6-5; either TRBD1 or TRBD2 may fit D (6 bases each). Trimming took off 10 bases at V and 7 bases at J, with 19 bases between the two ends. CDR1 is MNHEY and CDR2 is SVGAGI in the germline V gene. The CDR3 sequence is 14 residues long. In DNA, the CDR3 is TGTGCCATTAGGAGGGGGGCGTCTGACGGGGAGCTGTTTTTT. It encodes CAIRRGASDGELFF.

Ten or more counts support this clonotype. The chain links TRBV29-1 to TRBJ2-1; possibly TRBD1 for D (6 bases). From germline, CDR1 is SQVTM and CDR2 ANQGSEA. V was cut by 7 bases and J by 7 bases, with 20 bases left in between. The CDR3 runs 14 residues. The CDR3 DNA reads TGCAGCGCTACCGGGACACGCCGCATGAATGAGCAGTTCTTC. Its translation is CSATGTRRMNEQFF.

CDR3 residues: CASSVNRQGADTQYF. The CDR3, as DNA: TGTGCCAGCAGCGTTAACCGACAGGGCGCAGATACGCAGTATTTT. The chain carries TRBV2 and TRBJ2-3, with 7 bases aligning to TRBD1. V shed 6 bases and J 4 bases; nucleotides not matched to a gene: 10. Germline-derived CDR1 and CDR2 are SNHLY and FYNNEI. This CDR3 region has 15 residues.

With regard to this clonotype: A much larger clone sits a single nucleotide away, making a read error possible. This sequence joins TRBV5-1 and TRBJ2-7; 11 nucleotides align to TRBD1. The CDR3 spans 15 residues. Germline-derived CDR1 and CDR2 are SGHRS and YFSETQ. Unmatched junction bases numbered 9, after V lost 4 bases and J lost 6 bases. DNA of the CDR3: TGCGCCAGCAGCCCCTCTGGGACAGGGGGTGTCGAGCAGTACTTC. Translating gives CASSPSGTGGVEQYF. The variable domain in full, with the rest retrieved from reference TRBV5-1 and TRBJ2-7, is KAGVTQTPRYLIKTRGQQVTLSCSPISGHRSVSWYQQTPGQGLQFLFEYFSETQRNKGNFPGRFSGRQFSNSRSEMNVSTLELGDSALYLCASSPSGTGGVEQYFGPGTRLTVT.

This clonotype appeared a few times. The rearrangement links TRBV2 to TRBJ1-5; TRBD1 matches at 9 bases. Germline V CDR1 and CDR2: SNHLY, FYNNEI. CDR3 length: 13 residues. Losses at the gene ends were 7 bases for V and 5 bases for J; bases not matched to a gene: 3. As DNA, the CDR3 is TGTGCCAGCATTAGGGACAGGGATCAGCCCCAGCATTTT. This translates into CASIRDRDQPQHF.

This clonotype was seen at least ten times. The rearrangement uses TRBV6-5 and TRBJ1-1; D gene uncertain. V gave up 1 base and J gave up 6 bases, with 9 bases separating them. CDR3 length equals 13 residues. From germline, CDR1 is MNHEY and CDR2 SVGAGI. CDR3 region: CASSYFVQAEAFF. The CDR3 bases are TGTGCCAGCAGTTACTTCGTCCAGGCTGAAGCTTTCTTT.

The CDR3 nucleotides are TGCGCCAGCAGCCAAGATCGGACAGGACTAGCTACCGGGGAGATGTCCTACAATGAGCAGTTCTTC. It is translated as CASSQDRTGLATGEMSYNEQFF. The rearrangement joins TRBV4-3 to TRBJ2-1, with TRBD2 as a possible D gene (8 bases). Trimming stripped 0 bases from V and 1 base from J, with 28 bases between. CDR1 and CDR2 from the germline V gene are LGHNA and YSLEER. The CDR3 totals 22 residues.

This clonotype was recorded many times. The rearrangement joins TRBV6-5 to TRBJ2-7, with D unresolved. The V and J ends lost 5 bases and 5 bases respectively, with 10 bases between them. The CDR3 spans 12 residues. The germline V gene encodes CDR1 MNHEY and CDR2 SVGAGI. DNA of the CDR3: TGTGCCAGCAGTCCCTTCGTTGACGAGCAGTACTTC. Amino acids: CASSPFVDEQYF.

V gene TRBV5-4 combines with J gene TRBJ1-6, with TRBD1 as a possible D gene (6 bases). The CDR3 contains 15 residues. Germline CDR1 and CDR2: SGHNT and YYREEE (reference sequence). The V and J ends lost 3 bases and 10 bases respectively, with 17 bases between them. CDR3 residues: CASSSRTDRVSPLHF. The CDR3 DNA follows: TGTGCCAGCAGCTCCAGGACGGACAGAGTCTCACCCCTCCACTTT. Filled out from reference TRBV5-4 and TRBJ1-6, the complete variable domain reads ETGVTQSPTHLIKTRGQQVTLRCSSQSGHNTVSWYQQALGQGPQFIFQYYREEENGRGNFPPRFSGLQFPNYSSELNVNALELDDSALYLCASSSRTDRVSPLHFGNGTRLTVT.

The rearrangement joins TRBV11-2 to TRBJ2-7; a possible D gene is TRBD1 (6 bases). V was trimmed by 7 bases and J by 0 bases, leaving 28 bases between them. Germline CDR1 reads SGHAT; CDR2 reads FQNNGV. There are 19 residues in the CDR3. The CDR3 DNA sequence: TGTGCCAGCAACGACTACAGGGTGAGCCGGGCAAAAAGCTCCTACGAGCAGTACTTC. This translates into CASNDYRVSRAKSSYEQYF.

V usage is TRBV7-2 and J usage is TRBJ2-3, with TRBD2 matching 9 bases. The V gene end was trimmed by 3 bases and the J gene end by 2 bases; junction bases not matched to a gene: 9. The CDR3 spans 17 residues. Germline CDR1 reads SGHTA; CDR2 reads FQGNSA. CDR3 nucleotide sequence: TGTGCCAGCAGCTTGCTGGGGGGGACTAGCTCCACAGATACGCAGTATTTT. Residues: CASSLLGGTSSTDTQYF.

This chain connects TRBV7-2 to TRBJ1-5, with a weak D call TRBD1 (6 bases). Trimming shortened V by 5 bases and J by 2 bases, and 10 bases separated the two germline ends. CDR1 and CDR2 from the germline V gene are SGHTA and FQGNSA. This CDR3 region has 14 residues. Written as DNA, the CDR3 is TGTGCCAGCAGCGCTCGACAGGGCAATCAGCCCCAGCATTTT. Translating it yields CASSARQGNQPQHF.

This clonotype was seen a handful of times. The chain recombines TRBV5-1 with TRBJ2-1; TRBD1 matches 8 bases. Per germline, CDR1 SGHRS and CDR2 YFSETQ. V gave up 3 bases and J gave up 5 bases; unmatched junction bases: 4. CDR3 length: 14 amino acids. Written as DNA, the CDR3 is TGCGCCAGCAGCTGGGGACAGGCTCACAATGAGCAGTTCTTC. Translated, it gives CASSWGQAHNEQFF.

CDR3 nucleotide sequence: TGCGCCAGCAGCTCCTACCGGGACAGCTACGAGCAGTACTTC. Protein: CASSSYRDSYEQYF. V usage is TRBV4-3 and J usage is TRBJ2-7; 7 positions match TRBD1. The CDR3 has 14 residues. The germline gives CDR1 LGHNA, CDR2 YSLEER. J gave up 3 bases and V 5 bases, and 7 bases lay outside the gene matches.

There are many counts of this clonotype. The rearrangement links TRBV6-2 or TRBV6-3 to TRBJ2-5; a weak D match, TRBD2 (6 bases). The germline V gene has CDR1 MNHEY and CDR2 SVGEGT. The CDR3 extends over 15 amino acids. Trimming took 8 bases from V and 2 from J, leaving 18 bases between them. CDR3 nucleotide sequence: TGTGCCAGCTGCCTGGACTACCGGGGGCAAGAGACCCAGTACTTC. As protein: CASCLDYRGQETQYF.

This clonotype has a handful of counts. The rearrangement links TRBV29-1 to TRBJ2-1; a possible D gene is TRBD2 (5 bases). The CDR3 has 16 amino acids. V dropped 4 bases and J dropped 4 bases, with 20 bases sitting between them. Germline assignment: CDR1 SQVTM and CDR2 ANQGSEA. For the CDR3, the DNA is TGCAGCGTTGTAAGAACCCGGGGTTCAAGATACAATGAGCAGTTCTTC. This codes for CSVVRTRGSRYNEQFF.

This clonotype occurred a few times. The chain joins TRBV18 to TRBJ2-3, with 7 nucleotides matching TRBD1. The CDR3 spans 15 residues. With V trimmed by 3 bases and J by 0 bases, 3 bases remained unmatched. Germline V gene sequence: CDR1 KGHSH, CDR2 LQKENI. The CDR3 protein is CASSPGQRSTDTQYF. The CDR3, as DNA: TGTGCCAGCTCACCGGGACAGAGAAGCACAGATACGCAGTATTTT.

This clonotype was seen repeatedly, ten times or more. The chain couples TRBV7-2 to TRBJ1-1; 8 bases fit TRBD1. After removal of 3 bases from V and 6 bases from J, the junction contained 3 bases not matched to a gene. This CDR3 is built from 13 residues. Germline V gene data show CDR1 as SGHTA and CDR2 as FQGNSA. The CDR3 sequence is CASSLDRVAEAFF. DNA of the CDR3: TGTGCCAGCAGCTTGGACAGGGTGGCTGAAGCTTTCTTT.

This clonotype was counted at least ten times. This rearrangement joins TRBV12-3 or TRBV12-4 to TRBJ2-7; D is perhaps TRBD2 (5 bases). V was pared by 0 bases and J by 3 bases, with 6 bases between. The CDR3 is 13 amino acids. The CDR3 loop reads CASSLAGIYEQYF. The CDR3 region has the DNA TGTGCCAGCAGTTTAGCCGGGATCTACGAGCAGTACTTC.

The sample holds a few counts of this clonotype. The chain links TRBV12-3 or TRBV12-4 to TRBJ2-1; no definite D call. V lost 3 bases and J lost 8, with 8 bases in between. This CDR3 has 12 amino acids. The chain's CDR3 is CASSFTMYEQFF. For the CDR3, the DNA is TGTGCCAGCAGTTTTACGATGTATGAGCAGTTCTTC.